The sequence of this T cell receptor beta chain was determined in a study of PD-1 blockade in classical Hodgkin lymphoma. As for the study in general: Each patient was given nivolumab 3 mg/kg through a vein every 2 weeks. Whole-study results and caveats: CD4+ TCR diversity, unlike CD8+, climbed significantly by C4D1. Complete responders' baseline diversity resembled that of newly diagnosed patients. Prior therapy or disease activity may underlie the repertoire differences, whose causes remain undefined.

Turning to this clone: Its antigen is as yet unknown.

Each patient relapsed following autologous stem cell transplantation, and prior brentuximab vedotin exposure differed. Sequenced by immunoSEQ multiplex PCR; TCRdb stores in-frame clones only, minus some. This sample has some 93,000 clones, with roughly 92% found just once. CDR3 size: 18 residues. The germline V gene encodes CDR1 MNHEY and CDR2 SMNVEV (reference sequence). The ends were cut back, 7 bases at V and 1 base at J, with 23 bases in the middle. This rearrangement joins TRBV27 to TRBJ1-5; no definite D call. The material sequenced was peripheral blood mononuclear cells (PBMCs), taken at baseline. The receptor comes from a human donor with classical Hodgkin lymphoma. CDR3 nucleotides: TGTGCCAGCATTGGGCCCACAAGAAGTGATATGAGCAATCAGCCCCAGCATTTT. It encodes CASIGPTRSDMSNQPQHF.